This TCR beta chain was captured in a study of blood T cell repertoires in COVID-19. At the level of the study: COVID-19 samples collected from the United States, Italy and Spain covered acute and convalescent phases. PBMCs, B-cell-depleted T cells, or T cells were the source of the cDNA or gDNA that made up the material.

The CDR3 has 16 amino acids. CDR1 is MNHNY, CDR2 SVGAGI, per germline (reference sequence). V was trimmed by 5 bases and J by 2 bases, leaving 15 bases between them. Profiling relied on immunoSEQ multiplex PCR, and the TCRdb table lists in-frame clones only, not all of them. The table records 300,000 to 450,000 clones, more than 75% of them present only once. Sequences were obtained from peripheral blood. This receptor was taken from an older woman with COVID-19, enrolled during active disease. The rearrangement uses TRBV6-6 and TRBJ1-4, with D possibly being TRBD1 (5 bases). In DNA form, the CDR3 reads TGTGCCAGCAGTCGAACGCCAGGGCTGACTAATGAAAAACTGTTTTTT. Protein product: CASSRTPGLTNEKLFF.